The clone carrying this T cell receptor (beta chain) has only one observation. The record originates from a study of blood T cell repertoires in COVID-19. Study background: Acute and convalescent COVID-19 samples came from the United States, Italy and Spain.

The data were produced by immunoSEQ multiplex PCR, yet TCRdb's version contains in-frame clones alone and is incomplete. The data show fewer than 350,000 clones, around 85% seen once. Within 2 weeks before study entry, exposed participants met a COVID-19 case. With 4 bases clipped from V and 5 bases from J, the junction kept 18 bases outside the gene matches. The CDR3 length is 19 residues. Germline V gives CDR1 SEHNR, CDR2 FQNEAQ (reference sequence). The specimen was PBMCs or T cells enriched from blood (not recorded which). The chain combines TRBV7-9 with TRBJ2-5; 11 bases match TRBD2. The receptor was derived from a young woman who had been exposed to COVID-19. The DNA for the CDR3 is TGTGCCAGCAGCTCTCCGCGCCTCACGACTAGCGGGGCGCGGGAGACCCAGTACTTC. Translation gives CASSSPRLTTSGARETQYF.